There are a few counts of the clone carrying this T cell receptor (beta chain). Its antigen is unidentified. TCR beta CDR3 regions were amplified from RNA transcripts. With the HTBI primer set, the TCR CDR3 went through a first round of RT-PCR. TCRdb re-called the multiplex PCR reads with MiXCR, one entry per CDR3 protein. The data contain about 510,000 distinct CDR3 sequences, 12% to 15% of them singletons. The data are from a study of T cells in Graves' hyperthyroidism and ophthalmopathy. The study, taken as a whole, reports: Expanded thyroid clonotypes (above 0.001) were mostly also found in blood. Separating ophthalmopathy from stable hyperthyroidism was achieved by a 13 V-J model.

Trimming shortened V by 3 bases and J by 6 bases, and 11 bases separated the two germline ends. The CDR3 is made up of 13 amino acids. Germline V gives CDR1 SGHNT, CDR2 YYREEE (reference sequence). The sequenced material came from blood. The V and J genes are TRBV5-4 and TRBJ2-3; D not certain. This clonotype was sampled from a middle-aged woman with Graves' hyperthyroidism. CDR3 DNA sequence: TGTGCCAGCAGCTGGTTCCCGGAGGATACGCAGTATTTT. Translating gives CASSWFPEDTQYF. Looking up the rest from reference TRBV5-4 and TRBJ2-3 gives the full variable domain: ETGVTQSPTHLIKTRGQQVTLRCSSQSGHNTVSWYQQALGQGPQFIFQYYREEENGRGNFPPRFSGLQFPNYSSELNVNALELDDSALYLCASSWFPEDTQYFGPGTRLTVL.